This T cell receptor beta chain was identified during a study of post-analysis software for immune sequencing data. Study-wide points: Controls had lower frequencies than patients of five or six TRBV segments, which included TRBV5-6, TRBV5-1 and TRBV20-1.

The CDR3 consists of 15 residues. The V gene lost 4 bases and the J gene lost 2 bases, with 13 bases spanning the gap. Looked up from germline, CDR1 is MNHEY and CDR2 is SMNVEV (reference sequence). Included in the TCR beta cDNA libraries were unique molecular identifiers. MiXCR was run by TCRdb on the PCR reads, yielding one entry per CDR3 protein. The repertoire has 380,000 or so distinct CDR3 sequences, less than 40% of them found once; the top ten carry roughly 12%. In the case of this clonotype: Its specificity is not known.

This rearrangement joins TRBV27 to TRBJ2-3; D gene uncertain. Specimen: blood. This TCR was recovered from a girl between 10 and 17 years old with multiple sclerosis. The CDR3 region has the DNA TGTGCCAGCAGTTACTCTTGGCAGTACACAGATACGCAGTATTTT. Its protein is CASSYSWQYTDTQYF.